This section outlines one T cell receptor (beta chain) sequence together with its context. The sample belongs to a study of control samples from healthy donors and cancer patients. Method: immunoSEQ multiplex PCR; TCRdb's copy keeps in-frame clones and lacks some. Recorded here are some 180,000 clones; the top ten clones represent approximately 2.2%. J gave up 6 bases and V 3 bases, and 7 bases lay outside the gene matches. This CDR3 has 15 amino acids. Germline V gives CDR1 KGHDR, CDR2 SFDVKD. Material: blood. The J gene is TRBJ2-3, the V gene TRBV24-1, with TRBD1 matching 8 bases. The sequence derives from a woman younger than 45 in good health. The CDR3 sequence is CATSDPWTGRDTQYF. In nucleotides, the CDR3 is TGTGCCACCAGTGATCCCTGGACAGGGCGGGATACGCAGTATTTT.